Sequencing of this T cell receptor beta chain was carried out in a study of shared clonotypes between healthy human individuals. Study-level findings and limits: Few donors limited the genetic and exposure-history diversity represented. Clonotype sharing among the donors was expected to vary with sequencing depth.

The donor cohort consisted entirely of Caucasian adults residing in Nashville, Tennessee. On this clone: Its antigen is not known.

Clones were read by immunoSEQ multiplex PCR, and TCRdb kept only the in-frame ones, dropping some. This repertoire shows under 600,000 clones, 60% to 80% found once; its top ten account for around 13%. This receptor was identified in a woman between 35 and 50 years old in good health. Some clones in this sample may be carry-over from other donors' samples. Sequencing was carried out using PBMCs.

In nucleotides, the CDR3 is TGCAGCATTATAGCGGGAGGGCCGTACAATGAGCAGTTCTTC. It is translated as CSIIAGGPYNEQFF. The chain uses TRBV29-1 and TRBJ2-1; 11 nucleotides agree with TRBD2. This CDR3 is built from 14 residues. Germline V gene sequence: CDR1 SQVTM, CDR2 ANQGSEA. The V and J ends lost 8 bases and 4 bases, in that order; junction bases with no gene match: 7.